The 25 T cell receptor beta chains below were found in one sample sequenced in a study of blood T cell repertoires in COVID-19. Assay: immunoSEQ multiplex PCR; the TCRdb copy retains only in-frame clones and omits some. The table shows a few hundred thousand clones, with about four fifths occurring only once. Sequencing was carried out using peripheral blood. The receptors shown here come from a woman between 50 and 59 years old with acute or convalescent COVID-19.

The chain uses TRBV15 and TRBJ1-1; D possibly corresponds to TRBD1 (5 bases). CDR3 length: 13 amino acids. Trimming removed 1 base from V and 5 bases from J, with 8 bases in between. Germline CDR1 reads LNHNV; CDR2 reads YYDKDF (reference sequence). Written as DNA, the CDR3 is TGTGCCACCAGCAGAGTCGGGGGAACTGAAGCTTTCTTT. It codes for CATSRVGGTEAFF.

The chain couples TRBV21-1 to TRBJ1-6; the D call in the table, TRBD1, was not verified against the DNA. TRBV21-1 is deemed a pseudogene. The CDR3 contains 19 residues. In DNA form, the CDR3 reads TGTGCCAGCAGCAAAACCGGGACAGGGGGCGACTTTATGAATTCACCCCTCCACTTT. Encoded protein: CASSKTGTGGDFMNSPLHF.

The chain uses TRBV5-6 and TRBJ1-1; tentatively, D is TRBD1 (6 bases). The germline V and J ends were trimmed by 4 bases and 1 base, with 8 bases remaining between them. The V gene's germline CDR1 is SGHDT and CDR2 YYEEEE. The CDR3 runs 13 residues. The CDR3 DNA is TGTGCCAGCAGCAAGGACAGGAACACTGAAGCTTTCTTT. Protein: CASSKDRNTEAFF.

In this sample, this clone turned up a few times. The chain couples TRBV10-3 to TRBJ2-5, with 11 positions matching TRBD2. The CDR3 is 12 amino acids. V gave up 11 bases and J gave up 4 bases; unmatched junction bases: 3. Germline V gene data show CDR1 as ENHRY and CDR2 as SYGVKD. CDR3 region: CAAGTSGETQYF. The CDR3 nucleotides are TGTGCCGCCGGGACTAGCGGAGAGACCCAGTACTTC.

V and J are TRBV14 and TRBJ2-5; D is possibly TRBD2 (6 bases). The CDR3 extends over 16 amino acids. V gave up 1 base and J gave up 2 bases, with 14 bases separating them. Germline V CDR1 and CDR2: SGHDN, FVKESK. The CDR3 loop is CASSQGERALQETQYF. As DNA, the CDR3 is TGTGCCAGCAGCCAAGGCGAGCGGGCCCTTCAAGAGACCCAGTACTTC.

J is TRBJ1-2 and V is TRBV27, with 10 bases identical to TRBD1. Germline V CDR1 and CDR2: MNHEY, SMNVEV (reference sequence). The V segment lost 8 bases and the J segment 7 bases; nucleotides outside the gene matches: 4. This CDR3 spans 12 amino acids. CDR3 DNA sequence: TGTGCCAGCCGACAGGGGGCAGTTGGCTACACCTTC. Its protein is CASRQGAVGYTF.

The CDR3 DNA reads as TGCGCCAGCAGCCAAGGATGGGGGGTCTATGGCTACACCTTC. Residues: CASSQGWGVYGYTF. This chain uses TRBV4-1 with TRBJ1-2; the D gene is possibly TRBD1 (5 bases). The CDR3 has 14 amino acids. Trimming shortened V by 1 base and J by 4 bases, and 10 bases separated the two germline ends. Germline V gene data show CDR1 as MGHRA and CDR2 as YSYEKL.

CDR3 in amino acids: CASWGSGNDGELFF. CDR3 DNA: TGTGCCAGCTGGGGGAGCGGGAATGATGGGGAGCTGTTTTTT. The chain links TRBV7-2 to TRBJ2-2; TRBD2 agrees at 7 bases. The V segment lost 8 bases and the J segment 8 bases; nucleotides outside the gene matches: 11. The CDR3 covers 14 residues. CDR1 SGHTA and CDR2 FQGNSA come from the germline V gene.

V usage is TRBV5-5 and J usage is TRBJ1-4; 9 bases align to TRBD1. This CDR3 has 16 amino acids. J lost 7 bases, V lost 2 bases, and 9 bases had no gene match. CDR1 is SGHKS and CDR2 is YYEKEE in the germline V gene (reference sequence). The CDR3 here is CASSFTGTGSGEKLFF. CDR3 in DNA: TGTGCCAGCAGCTTTACCGGGACAGGGTCGGGTGAAAAACTGTTTTTT.

The rearrangement uses TRBV9 and TRBJ1-2, with D hard to call. With 0 bases removed from V and 7 bases from J, the gap between germline ends came to 19 bases. This CDR3 is built from 16 residues. Germline loops: CDR1 SGDLS, CDR2 YYNGEE. The CDR3 bases are TGTGCCAGCAGCGTAGCTATGAGGGAGACACAGCGTGGCTACACCTTC. Protein sequence: CASSVAMRETQRGYTF.

The count of this clone is one. This chain uses TRBV18 with TRBJ2-7, with a possible D match to TRBD1 (5 bases). Deletions cut 6 bases from V and 6 bases from J, with 15 bases between. This CDR3 comprises 13 residues. In germline, CDR1 is KGHSH, CDR2 LQKENI. DNA for the CDR3: TGTGCCAGCTCCCAAATCGACAGATCCGAGCAGTACGTC. Its protein is CASSQIDRSEQYV.

The chain carries TRBV6-1 and TRBJ1-3, with D possibly TRBD1 on 6 matching bases. Germline CDR1 is MNHNS and CDR2 is SASEGT. The CDR3 is 16 amino acids. V lost 4 bases and J 1 base, leaving 14 bases between the germline ends. As DNA, the CDR3 is TGTGCCAGCAGTGCCCTTACAGGGTTATCTGGAAACACCATATATTTT. This codes for CASSALTGLSGNTIYF.

V gene TRBV29-1 combines with J gene TRBJ1-1, with unresolved D. With 7 bases removed from V and 4 bases from J, the gap between germline ends came to 16 bases. The CDR3 has 13 amino acids. The germline gives CDR1 SQVTM, CDR2 ANQGSEA. The chain's CDR3 is CSGREGLSTEAFF. The CDR3 region has the DNA TGCAGCGGACGAGAGGGCCTGAGCACTGAAGCTTTCTTT. Based on the CDR3 plus reference TRBV29-1 and TRBJ1-1, the full variable domain is SAVISQKPSRDICQRGTSLTIQCQVDSQVTMMFWYRQQPGQSLTLIATANQGSEATYESGFVIDKFPISRPNLTFSTLTVSNMSPEDSSIYLCSGREGLSTEAFFGQGTRLTVV.

To note about this clone: Sequence at one end of the junction differs from germline and may be a read error. The rearrangement uses TRBV5-5 and TRBJ1-2, with a weak D call TRBD1 (5 bases). Germline CDR1 reads SGHKS; CDR2 reads YYEKEE (reference sequence). The CDR3 spans 16 residues. CDR3 nucleotides: TGTGCCAGCAGCGGAATTACGGGGGAAGCTAACTATGGCCACACCTTC. Protein: CASSGITGEANYGHTF.

The chain has TRBV12-3 or TRBV12-4 and TRBJ1-3; D unclear. This CDR3 spans 13 amino acids. V lost 5 bases to trimming and J lost 0 bases, with 5 bases between them. CDR3 DNA sequence: TGTGCCAGCAGTGTTAGCTCTGGAAACACCATATATTTT. Translated, it gives CASSVSSGNTIYF.

The rearrangement joins TRBV5-1 to TRBJ1-5, with no clear D. CDR1 is SGHRS and CDR2 is YFSETQ in the germline V gene. V lost 1 base to trimming and J lost 2 bases, with 10 bases between them. CDR3 length: 15 residues. CDR3: CASSLYGERNQPQHF. The CDR3 coding sequence is TGCGCCAGCAGCTTGTACGGAGAGCGCAATCAGCCCCAGCATTTT.

This clone was recorded once. The chain couples TRBV28 to TRBJ2-1; tentative D call: TRBD1 (5 bases). The CDR3 has 13 amino acids. With 1 base removed from V and 10 bases from J, the gap between germline ends came to 11 bases. CDR1 is MDHEN, CDR2 SYDVKM, per germline. CDR3 nucleotides: TGTGCCAGCAGTTTATTCAGGGCAGGGGAGCAGTTCTTC. Translation: CASSLFRAGEQFF. The full variable domain, completed using reference TRBV28 and TRBJ2-1, is DVKVTQSSRYLVKRTGEKVFLECVQDMDHENMFWYRQDPGLGLRLIYFSYDVKMKEKGDIPEGYSVSREKKERFSLILESASTNQTSMYLCASSLFRAGEQFFGPGTRLTVL.

The chain combines TRBV19 with TRBJ1-5, with TRBD1 matching over 8 bases. The CDR3 totals 15 residues. V lost 0 bases to trimming and J lost 7 bases; unmatched junction nucleotides: 5. The germline V gene has CDR1 LNHDA and CDR2 SQIVND (reference sequence). CDR3 sequence reads: CASSIEAGGLQPQHF. In DNA form, the CDR3 reads TGTGCCAGTAGTATAGAGGCAGGGGGCCTGCAGCCCCAGCATTTT.

The chain uses TRBV12-3 or TRBV12-4 and TRBJ2-5, with no clear D. The V gene lost 6 bases and the J gene lost 3 bases, with 5 bases spanning the gap. The CDR3 extends over 11 amino acids. The CDR3 sequence: CASRLEETQYF. For the CDR3, the DNA is TGTGCCAGCAGACTCGAAGAGACCCAGTACTTC.

The chain employs TRBV7-6 and TRBJ1-6; 9 nucleotides match TRBD1. Trimming removed 4 bases from V and 5 bases from J; junction bases left unmatched: 6. The length of the CDR3 is 16 residues. CDR1 is SGHVS, CDR2 FNYEAQ, per germline. As DNA, the CDR3 is TGTGCCAGCAGCTCGAACGGACAGGGGCATAATTCACCCCTCCACTTT. Translating gives CASSSNGQGHNSPLHF.

The J gene is TRBJ2-7, the V gene TRBV19; maybe TRBD2 (7 bases). Trimming took 2 bases from V and 4 from J, leaving 15 bases between them. The germline CDR1 and CDR2 sequences are LNHDA and SQIVND (reference sequence). This CDR3 is built from 15 residues. The CDR3 spells CASSIRGDYSYEQYF. CDR3 nucleotides: TGTGCCAGTAGTATAAGGGGGGACTATTCATACGAGCAGTACTTC.

This clone appeared a few times. The V call is TRBV28, the J call TRBJ2-7; possible D gene TRBD2, 6 bases. The CDR3 runs to 15 residues. In germline, CDR1 is MDHEN, CDR2 SYDVKM. V shed 5 bases and J shed 1 base, with 15 bases lying between them. The CDR3 coding sequence is TGTGCCAGCAGTAGCTTTCAGGGAGGTTCCTACGAGCAGTACGTC. This encodes CASSSFQGGSYEQYV.

This chain links TRBV9 with TRBJ1-1; no definite D call. Germline assignment: CDR1 SGDLS and CDR2 YYNGEE. V was pared by 0 bases and J by 1 base, with 7 bases between. The CDR3 has 14 residues. The CDR3 bases are TGTGCCAGCAGCGTAGCTAATGGGAACACTGAAGCTTTCTTT. This translates into CASSVANGNTEAFF.

The chain has TRBV7-2 and TRBJ2-5; possible D gene TRBD2, 5 bases. This CDR3 has 15 residues. The germline CDR1 and CDR2 sequences are SGHTA and FQGNSA. V lost 2 bases and J lost 2, with 12 bases in between. The CDR3 sequence is CASSLFAGSQETQYF. CDR3 bases: TGTGCCAGCAGCTTATTCGCGGGTAGTCAAGAGACCCAGTACTTC.

This chain connects TRBV5-1 to TRBJ2-3; no definite D call. This CDR3 has 14 amino acids. Germline V gives CDR1 SGHRS, CDR2 YFSETQ. Trimming left V 0 bases short and J 3 bases short, with 8 bases between. CDR3 sequence reads: CASSLETVTDTQYF. CDR3 bases: TGCGCCAGCAGCTTGGAAACGGTTACAGATACGCAGTATTTT.